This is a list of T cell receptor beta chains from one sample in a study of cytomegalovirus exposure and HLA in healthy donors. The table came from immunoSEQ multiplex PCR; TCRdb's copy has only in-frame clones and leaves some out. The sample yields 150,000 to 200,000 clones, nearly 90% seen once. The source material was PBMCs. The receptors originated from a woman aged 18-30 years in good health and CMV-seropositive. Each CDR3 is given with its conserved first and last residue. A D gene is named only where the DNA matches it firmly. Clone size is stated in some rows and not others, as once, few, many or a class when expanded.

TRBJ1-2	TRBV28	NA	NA	TGTGCCAGCAGTTCTGGGGGAGGTTACACCTTC	CASSSGGGYTF
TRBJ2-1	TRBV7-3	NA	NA	TGTGCCAGCAGCTTAAATTCCTTAGCGAGCTCCTACAATGAGCAGTTCTTC	CASSLNSLASSYNEQFF
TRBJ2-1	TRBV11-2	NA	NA	TGTGCCAGCAGCTTAGGGGTGGGGCCCTACAATGAGCAGTTCTTC	CASSLGVGPYNEQFF
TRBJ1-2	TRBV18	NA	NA	TGTGCCAGCTCACCACCAAATCGAGCTAACTATGGCTACACCTTC	CASSPPNRANYGYTF
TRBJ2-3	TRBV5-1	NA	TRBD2	TGCGCCAGCAGCTTGGGGCTAGCGGGATTTACAGATACGCAGTATTTT	CASSLGLAGFTDTQYF
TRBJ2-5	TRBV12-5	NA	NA	TGTGCTAGTTTAAGAGGAGAAGAGACCCAGTACTTC	CASLRGEETQYF
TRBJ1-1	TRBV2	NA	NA	TGTGCCAGCAGTGGCACCGTCGGAGCTTTCTTT	CASSGTVGAFF
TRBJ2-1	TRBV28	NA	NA	TGTGCCAGCAGCGATTCACTTAACAATGAGCAGTTCTTC	CASSDSLNNEQFF
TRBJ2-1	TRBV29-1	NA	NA	TGCAGCGTGTCTTGGGGGCTAGCGGCAAGTAACAATGAGCAGTTCTTC	CSVSWGLAASNNEQFF
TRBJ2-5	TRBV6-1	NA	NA	TGTGCCAGCTTCCCTTTTAGCGGTCCAGAGACCCAGTACTTC	CASFPFSGPETQYF
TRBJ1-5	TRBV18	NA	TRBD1	TGTGCCAGCTCATCGGGACAGGAACAGCCCCAGCATTTT	CASSSGQEQPQHF
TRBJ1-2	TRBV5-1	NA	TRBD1	TGCGCCACCCAGGACAGGGAGGGCTATGGCTACACCTTC	CATQDREGYGYTF
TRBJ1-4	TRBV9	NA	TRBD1	TGTGCCAGCAGCGCGGTCAGGGGGAGTGAACTGTTTTTT	CASSAVRGSELFF
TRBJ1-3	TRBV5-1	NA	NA	TGCGCCAGCAGCTTGGCGGGTGGAGATGCTGGAAACACCATATATTTT	CASSLAGGDAGNTIYF
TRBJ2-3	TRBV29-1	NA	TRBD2	TGCAGCGTAATAAAGACTAGCGGACCCACAGATACGCAGTATTTT	CSVIKTSGPTDTQYF
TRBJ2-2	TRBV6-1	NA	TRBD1	TGTGCCAGCAGCCCGGGACAGGGCACCGGGGAGCTGTTTTTT	CASSPGQGTGELFF
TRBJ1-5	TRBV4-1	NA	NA	TGCGCCAGCAGCCAGCTCGGAGGTTCTGGCAGCAATCAGCCCCAGCATTTT	CASSQLGGSGSNQPQHF
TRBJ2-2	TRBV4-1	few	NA	TGCGCCAGCAGACCTGACAGAGGGGAGCTGTTTTTT	CASRPDRGELFF
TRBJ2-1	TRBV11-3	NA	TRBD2	TGTGCCAGCACTCTTAGCGGGAGGGGGTACAATGAGCAGTTCTTC	CASTLSGRGYNEQFF
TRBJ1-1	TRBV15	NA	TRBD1	TGTGCCACCAGCAGAGGGGACAGGGGGTTGGAAACTGAAGCTTTCTTT	CATSRGDRGLETEAFF
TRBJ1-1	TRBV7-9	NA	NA	TGTGCCAGCAGCGCCGCGGGCACCTCGGGCACTGAAGCTTTCTTT	CASSAAGTSGTEAFF
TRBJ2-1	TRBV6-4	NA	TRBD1	TGTGCCAGCAGTGACTCGAGGGACAGGGACAATGAGCAGTTCTTC	CASSDSRDRDNEQFF
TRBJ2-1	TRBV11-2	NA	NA	TGTGCCAGCGCCCGCGCCCCCTACAATGAGCAGTTCTTC	CASARAPYNEQFF
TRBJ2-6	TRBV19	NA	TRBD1	TGTGCCAGTAGTCAACAGGGGGCGTCTGGGGCCAACGTCCTGACTTTC	CASSQQGASGANVLTF
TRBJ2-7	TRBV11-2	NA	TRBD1	TGTGCCAGCAGCCAAGGGTACAGGGGCTACGAGCAGTACTTC	CASSQGYRGYEQYF
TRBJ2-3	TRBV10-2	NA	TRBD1	TGCGCCAGCAGTAGGACAGGGGGCGGCACAGATACGCAGTATTTT	CASSRTGGGTDTQYF
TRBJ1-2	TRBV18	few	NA	TGTGCCAGCTCACCAACGTTCGAGATGAGCTACACCTTC	CASSPTFEMSYTF
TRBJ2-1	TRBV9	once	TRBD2	TGTGCCAGCAGCGTAGCTACGGGGCTAGCGGGACTCTACAATGAGCAGTTCTTC	CASSVATGLAGLYNEQFF
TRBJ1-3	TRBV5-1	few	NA	TGCGCCAGCAGCTTGTCTGGGGGGACTGGAAACACCATATATTTT	CASSLSGGTGNTIYF
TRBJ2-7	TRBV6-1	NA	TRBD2	TGTGCCAGCAGTGCTGGACTAGCGGGCTACGAGCAGTACTTC	CASSAGLAGYEQYF
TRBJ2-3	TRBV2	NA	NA	TGTGCCAGCAACTGGCGGGGCAGCACAGATACGCAGTATTTT	CASNWRGSTDTQYF
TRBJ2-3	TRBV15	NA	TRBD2	TGTGCCACCAGCGAAACCCTAGCGGGAGGAGATACGCAGTATTTT	CATSETLAGGDTQYF
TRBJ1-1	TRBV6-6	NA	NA	TGTGCCAGCAGTTACTCTTTGGGGGGTTTGAACACTGAAGCTTTCTTT	CASSYSLGGLNTEAFF
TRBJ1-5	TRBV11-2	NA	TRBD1	TGTGCCAGCAGCATCGTCCGGGACAGCATCAATCAGCCCCAGCATTTT	CASSIVRDSINQPQHF
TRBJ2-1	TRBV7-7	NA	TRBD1	TGTGCTAGCAGCATTAACAGGGGTACGTGGAATGAGCAGTTCTTC	CASSINRGTWNEQFF
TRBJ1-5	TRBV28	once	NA	TGTGCCAGCAGTTTATTTCGGGGAGGTCATAGCAATCAGCCCCAGCATTTT	CASSLFRGGHSNQPQHF
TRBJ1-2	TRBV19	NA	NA	TGTGCCAGTAGTATTGGAGGGCGGGGTGGCTACACCTTC	CASSIGGRGGYTF
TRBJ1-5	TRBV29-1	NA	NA	TGCAGCGTTCGCACCGGGGGAAATCAGCCCCAGCATTTT	CSVRTGGNQPQHF
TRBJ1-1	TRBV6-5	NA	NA	TGTGCCAGCAGTTACTCGACTGGGAGCACTGAAGCTTTCTTT	CASSYSTGSTEAFF
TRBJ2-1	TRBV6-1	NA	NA	TGTGCCAGCAGTGCGTATCCTTCCAATGAGCAGTTCTTC	CASSAYPSNEQFF
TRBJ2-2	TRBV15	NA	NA	TGTGCCACCAGCAGAGGAGCGGCGGGCACCGGGGAGCTGTTTTTT	CATSRGAAGTGELFF
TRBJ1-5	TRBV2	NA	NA	TGTGCCAGCAGGGGGGACTCGACCAATCAGCCCCAGCATTTT	CASRGDSTNQPQHF
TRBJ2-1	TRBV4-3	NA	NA	TGCGCCAGCAGCCAAGATGAGGAGGGGAATGAGCAGTTCTTC	CASSQDEEGNEQFF
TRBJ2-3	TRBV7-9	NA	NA	TGTGCCAGCAGCTTATCGAGACAGTTCACAGATACGCAGTATTTT	CASSLSRQFTDTQYF
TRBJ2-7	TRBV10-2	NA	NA	TGCGCCAGCAGTTGGGCCCCGCCCGACTACGAGCAGTACTTC	CASSWAPPDYEQYF